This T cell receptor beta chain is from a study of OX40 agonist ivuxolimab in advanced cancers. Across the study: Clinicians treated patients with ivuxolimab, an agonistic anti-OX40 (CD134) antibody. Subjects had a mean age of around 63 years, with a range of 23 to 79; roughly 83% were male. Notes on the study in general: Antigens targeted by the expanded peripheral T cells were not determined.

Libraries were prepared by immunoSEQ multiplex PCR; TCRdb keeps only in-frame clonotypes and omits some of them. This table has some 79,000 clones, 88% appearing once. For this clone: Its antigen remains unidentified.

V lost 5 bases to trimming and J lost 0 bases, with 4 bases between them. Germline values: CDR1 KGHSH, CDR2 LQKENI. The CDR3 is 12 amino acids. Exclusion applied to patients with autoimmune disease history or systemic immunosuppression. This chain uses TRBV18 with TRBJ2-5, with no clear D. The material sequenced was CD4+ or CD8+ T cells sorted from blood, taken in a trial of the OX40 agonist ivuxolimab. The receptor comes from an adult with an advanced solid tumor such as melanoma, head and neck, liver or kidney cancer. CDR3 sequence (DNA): TGTGCCAGCTCAGTCGACCAAGAGACCCAGTACTTC. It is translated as CASSVDQETQYF.